The 27 T cell receptor beta chains reported below all come from one sample, sequenced in a study of monozygotic twins with inflammatory bowel disease (dated by TCRdb to the late 2010s). Library prep was done by 5' RACE. The sequencer was an Illumina HiSeq 2500. Following reprocessing of the reads by TCRdb, the data hold one row per CDR3 protein sequence and no DNA is available. The sample has about 210,000 distinct CDR3 sequences on record. Approximately 1.5% of the sample is in the top ten clones. Material: blood. The receptors originated from a human donor with ulcerative colitis or Crohn's disease, or a healthy co-twin of an affected twin (not recorded which).

This rearrangement joins TRBV12-3 or TRBV12-4 to TRBJ1-5. There are 13 residues in the CDR3. CDR3 sequence reads: CASRINSNQPQHF.

The V call is TRBV12-3 or TRBV12-4, the J call TRBJ2-3; TCRdb gives TRBD1 as the D gene, but with no DNA this cannot be confirmed. There are 15 residues in the CDR3. Here the CDR3 reads CASSLGQGLTDTQYF.

The chain joins TRBV29-1 to TRBJ2-2; there is no DNA to check the TCRdb D call of TRBD1. This CDR3 has 13 amino acids. Germline CDR1 and CDR2: SQVTM and ANQGSEA. CDR3 protein: CSVLTGYTGELFF.

This rearrangement joins TRBV27 to TRBJ2-1; TCRdb reports TRBD2, a call that lacks DNA to check it against. There are 14 residues in the CDR3. The germline V gene has CDR1 MNHEY and CDR2 SMNVEV (reference sequence). CDR3 in amino acids: CASSLRRGGNEQFF.

This sequence joins TRBV5-1 and TRBJ1-1; TCRdb proposes TRBD1, but this gene call is untestable without DNA. Germline CDR1 SGHRS, CDR2 YFSETQ. This CDR3 comprises 15 residues. CDR3 sequence: CASSLSWGVNTEAFF.

The V gene is TRBV4-1, the J gene TRBJ2-7. The germline CDR1 and CDR2 sequences are MGHRA and YSYEKL. The CDR3 runs 14 residues. The CDR3 protein is CASSHLGRSYEQYF.

The chain recombines TRBV6-5 with TRBJ2-1; TCRdb's D call, TRBD2, is unchecked because there is no DNA. There are 13 residues in the CDR3. Looked up from germline, CDR1 is MNHEY and CDR2 is SVGAGI. CDR3: CASSYSAGNEQFF.

The chain recombines TRBV4-1 with TRBJ1-1. Germline V gene data show CDR1 as MGHRA and CDR2 as YSYEKL. CDR3 length: 18 residues. This CDR3 is CASSQDPSRRTENTEAFF.

The chain combines TRBV7-6 with TRBJ1-6; absent DNA, TCRdb's TRBD1 call cannot be checked. CDR1 and CDR2 from the germline V gene are SGHVS and FNYEAQ. The CDR3 contains 15 residues. CDR3: CASSTGQGANSPLHF.

The chain is built from TRBV10-3 and TRBJ1-2; the D gene TCRdb calls, TRBD1, cannot be checked with no DNA. Germline V gene lookup returns CDR1 ENHRY and CDR2 SYGVKD. The CDR3 sequence is 15 residues long. CDR3 in amino acids: CAISGPGQGNYGYTF.

V is TRBV4-1 and J is TRBJ1-1. The CDR3 is made up of 13 amino acids. Germline assignment: CDR1 MGHRA and CDR2 YSYEKL. CDR3 loop: CASSQVAETEAFF.

The chain joins TRBV20-1 to TRBJ2-5; absent DNA, TCRdb's TRBD1 call cannot be checked. The CDR3 spans 11 residues. Germline lookup yields CDR1 DFQATT and CDR2 SNEGSKA (reference sequence). CDR3 loop: CSALIGGTQYF.

V usage is TRBV20-1 and J usage is TRBJ2-1; TCRdb designates TRBD2, a call that cannot be tested without DNA. The CDR3 is 14 amino acids. CDR1 is DFQATT and CDR2 is SNEGSKA in the germline V gene (reference sequence). Here the CDR3 reads CSATRTSGVYEQFF.

V gene TRBV18 combines with J gene TRBJ2-3; TCRdb's D call of TRBD1 is untestable without DNA. Germline V gives CDR1 KGHSH, CDR2 LQKENI. The CDR3 loop spans 16 amino acids. This chain's CDR3 is CASSRAGQGATDTQYF.

The chain couples TRBV20-1 to TRBJ1-2; TCRdb lists TRBD1, though no DNA is available to test this call. Germline V gene sequence: CDR1 DFQATT, CDR2 SNEGSKA (reference sequence). This CDR3 comprises 11 residues. CDR3 region: CSARTGRGYTF.

This chain connects TRBV5-1 to TRBJ2-7; TCRdb's D gene call, TRBD1, goes unchecked for lack of DNA. Germline V gives CDR1 SGHRS, CDR2 YFSETQ. There are 14 residues in the CDR3. CDR3 sequence: CASSPRVVEGEQYF.

This sequence joins TRBV24-1 and TRBJ1-2; TCRdb's D gene call, TRBD1, goes unchecked for lack of DNA. The CDR3 length is 13 residues. Germline CDR1 reads KGHDR; CDR2 reads SFDVKD. The CDR3 reads CATSGGTNYGYTF.

The chain links TRBV20-1 to TRBJ2-1; checking the TCRdb D call of TRBD1 is not possible without DNA. Germline V gene lookup returns CDR1 DFQATT and CDR2 SNEGSKA (reference sequence). This CDR3 region has 15 residues. CDR3 protein: CSARAGTFSYNEQFF.

The chain couples TRBV18 to TRBJ2-5. This CDR3 is 13 amino acids long. Germline values: CDR1 KGHSH, CDR2 LQKENI. The CDR3 is CASSPPSTETQYF.

The chain combines TRBV5-1 with TRBJ1-1; TCRdb outputs TRBD1, but without DNA this stays unchecked. The CDR3 totals 16 residues. Germline V lookup: CDR1 SGHRS, CDR2 YFSETQ. The CDR3 is CASSARTGGMNTEAFF.

The chain is built from TRBV3-1 and TRBJ2-2. This CDR3 region has 15 residues. Per germline, CDR1 LGHDT and CDR2 YNNKEL (reference sequence). CDR3 sequence: CASNPGGEGTGELFF. Full variable domain (missing parts from reference TRBV3-1 and TRBJ2-2): DTAVSQTPKYLVTQMGNDKSIKCEQNLGHDTMYWYKQDSKKFLKIMFSYNNKELIINETVPNRFSPKSPDKAHLNLHINSLELGDSAVYFCASNPGGEGTGELFFGEGSRLTVL.

This sequence joins TRBV4-1 and TRBJ1-4; TCRdb's D gene call, TRBD1, goes unchecked for lack of DNA. Looked up from germline, CDR1 is MGHRA and CDR2 is YSYEKL. This CDR3 is 16 amino acids long. This CDR3 is CASSPLKSGADEKLFF.

The genes are TRBV5-1 and TRBJ1-5; TCRdb proposes TRBD1, but this gene call is untestable without DNA. Per germline, CDR1 SGHRS and CDR2 YFSETQ. The CDR3 runs to 14 residues. CDR3 sequence: CASSPGTGRQPQHF.

The V call is TRBV15, the J call TRBJ2-7; TCRdb's D call of TRBD2 is untestable without DNA. This CDR3 has 15 residues. Germline V gene data show CDR1 as LNHNV and CDR2 as YYDKDF (reference sequence). The CDR3 is CATSRDTSGGYEQYF.

This chain joins TRBV7-2 and TRBJ1-2; absent DNA, TCRdb's TRBD1 call cannot be checked. This CDR3 contains 17 residues. Germline V CDR1 and CDR2: SGHTA, FQGNSA. CDR3 sequence reads: CASSLANRGFRNYGYTF.

The V and J genes are TRBV5-1 and TRBJ1-1. This CDR3 region has 14 residues. Germline CDR1 SGHRS, CDR2 YFSETQ. The CDR3 region is CASSLFVGEGEAFF.

V usage is TRBV6-6 and J usage is TRBJ1-4; TCRdb selects TRBD1, and the lack of DNA leaves this call unchecked. There are 12 residues in the CDR3. Germline-derived CDR1 and CDR2 are MNHNY and SVGAGI (reference sequence). CDR3 in amino acids: CASGGGGEKLFF.